The clone carrying this T cell receptor (gamma chain) ranks as medium-sized. This CDR3 spans 14 amino acids. Trimming took 8 bases from V and 5 from J; bases not matched to a gene: 9. PBMCs from patients and controls supplied the genomic DNA for sequencing. This record comes from a study of gamma delta lymphoproliferative disorders and STAT genes. TCRdb called clones anew from the multiplex PCR reads with CATT. The sample carries a few thousand gamma-chain clones, approximately 12% recorded once. The sequenced material came from blood. V usage is TRGV10 and J usage is TRGJP1. No J gene was available from TCRdb, and it was assigned here by a germline match of the DNA. TRGV10 is given ORF status, its function remaining uncertain. This TCR was recovered from a human donor with gamma-delta T-cell large granular lymphocyte leukemia. This chain's CDR3 is CAAWDSPTGWFKIF. The CDR3 DNA follows: TGTGCTGCGTGGGACTCGCCTACTGGTTGGTTCAAGATATTT.